This T cell receptor beta chain stems from a study of OX40 agonist ivuxolimab in advanced cancers. This table comes from immunoSEQ multiplex PCR, and its TCRdb copy is limited to in-frame clones, with some not included. The repertoire holds about 120,000 clones, with 85% to 90% as singletons. With regard to this clone: Its antigen is currently unknown.

Germline CDR1 reads SGHTA; CDR2 reads FQGNSA. This CDR3 region has 13 residues. V shed 5 bases and J shed 4 bases, with 8 bases lying between them. Study-level results: The study observed clonal expansion of CD4+ and CD8+ blood T cells by week 6 at 0.1 to 3.0 mg/kg.

This receptor was identified in an adult with an advanced solid tumor such as melanoma, head and neck, liver or kidney cancer. This material consisted of CD4+ or CD8+ T cells sorted from blood, taken in a trial of the OX40 agonist ivuxolimab. The chain couples TRBV7-2 to TRBJ2-2; unclear D gene. The CDR3 bases are TGTGCCAGCAGCGCAACAACCACCGGGGAGCTGTTTTTT. Residues: CASSATTTGELFF. Full variable domain (remainder filled in from reference TRBV7-2 and TRBJ2-2): GAGVSQSPSNKVTEKGKDVELRCDPISGHTALYWYRQSLGQGLEFLIYFQGNSAPDKSGLPSDRFSAERTGGSVSTLTIQRTQQEDSAVYLCASSATTTGELFFGEGSRLTVL.